This T cell receptor beta chain was obtained from a study of beta chain features in type 1 diabetes listed by TCRdb under 2018. With regard to the full study: Mean age, gender distribution, total cell number and subset yield did not differ between patients and healthy donors. A total of about 100,000,000 sorted cells were examined across all samples, and RNA yield correlated strongly with the number of cells per subset. The study compared the TCRB repertoires of sorted circulating CD4+ T cell subsets in recently diagnosed type 1 diabetes patients with those in matched healthy donors. Regulatory and stem cell-like memory subsets were obtained from only 8 patients and roughly eight healthy donors, while naive and central memory subsets were obtained from all 30 or so donors. Broad study findings and their caveats: HLA sub-analyses involved small numbers of individuals, so any influence of HLA type on TCRB rearrangement remained unresolved. Naive, central memory and regulatory TCRB repertoires appeared to be more alike among patients than among healthy donors. Shorter templates might be favored by PCR, yet because patient and control samples were amplified and corrected together, any such skew would affect both groups equally. Because cDNA was sequenced instead of genomic DNA, highly expressing activated cells could be over-represented, though the groups showed no difference in activation or CD3 levels. A moderate but significant shortening of TCRB CDR3 length was observed in type 1 diabetes patients in all four CD4+ subsets. Fewer insertions and more nucleotide deletions at VDJ recombination sites were observed in patients with type 1 diabetes, implying thymic rearrangement abnormalities.

From the cysteine through the phenylalanine, the CDR3 covers 20 amino acids. Of the read, only the CDR3 DNA is kept; its 60 bases are in frame from base 1. Per the germline V gene (reference sequence), MNHEY is the CDR1 and SMNVEV is the CDR2. The junction shows trimming of 6 bases on V and 2 bases on J, and the gene matches do not reach 23 bases of it. From each donor, a single peripheral blood sample of about 110 mL on average was drawn into heparinised tubes. A BD FACSAria II and a panel including CD45RO, CCR7, CD25, CD127, CD95 and CD27 were used to sort naive, central memory, regulatory and stem cell-like memory CD4+ T cells. Every sorted population had a purity above 95%. Right away, PBMCs were isolated by Lymphoprep density gradient centrifugation and were stained directly, with no culture step. To minimize batch effects, samples were stained and sorted in pairs, one healthy donor with one patient per experiment.

The entire amount of isolated RNA was reverse transcribed using the High Capacity cDNA Reverse Transcription Kit, so the sequenced TCRB transcripts were expressed ones. Deep immunoSEQ sequencing was performed on naive, central memory and regulatory T cell samples, with an average of roughly 3.5 million total reads per sample. Sorted cells were lysed in RLT buffer and RNA was extracted with DNase-treated RNeasy Micro or Mini kits, depending on cell number. Each cell subset was processed on its own to prevent cross-contamination, while patient and healthy donor samples were processed together. The immunoSEQ multiplex PCR was used to amplify TCRB sequences from cDNA, generating 87-bp fragments that spanned the CDR3 region. Sequencing of the amplicons was done on the Illumina HiSeq platform. As for the original processing: PCR bias was computationally corrected using synthetic template baselines, reads within Hamming distance 2 were collapsed, and singletons that could not be merged were discarded. Reads were aligned to IMGT to assign V, D and J genes, CDR3 length, and insertions or deletions at six rearrangement sites. Clonotype counts were normalized to sorted cell number within each subset before computing true diversity and Gini coefficients with the tcR R package. Repertoire sharing was quantified using the overlap coefficient calculated on TCRB nucleotide sequences. Out-of-frame TCRB sequences from naive cells were analyzed as a proxy for the pre-selection repertoire. The source is immuneACCESS, and TCRdb retained only in-frame sequences with V and J called. Part of the clones is not carried over; for the studies checked, unresolved V genes explain less than half of this, and the remainder is unexplained. That table gives V, J and clone size, and the DNA gave D and trimming. This sample is represented by more than 350,000 clones; 10% to 12% of them were singletons. The ten largest clones add up to less than 0.06% of the sample.

Remarks on this clone: No cognate antigen has been identified for it. No quality values exist for individual bases; no much larger clone is one base distant.

This receptor was obtained from a woman aged 18-30 years in good health. This chain joins TRBV27 to TRBJ2-5, and 8 junctional nucleotides match TRBD2. The sample consisted of naive CD4+ T cells from blood. This specimen's cell subset or site label, per the study, means: true naive CD4+ T cells. In nucleotide form, the sequence is TGTGCCAGCAGCCCCTGGAAGGGCGGGGGGCCACTGGCGGGACAAGAGACCCAGTACTTC. Protein translation: CASSPWKGGGPLAGQETQYF.